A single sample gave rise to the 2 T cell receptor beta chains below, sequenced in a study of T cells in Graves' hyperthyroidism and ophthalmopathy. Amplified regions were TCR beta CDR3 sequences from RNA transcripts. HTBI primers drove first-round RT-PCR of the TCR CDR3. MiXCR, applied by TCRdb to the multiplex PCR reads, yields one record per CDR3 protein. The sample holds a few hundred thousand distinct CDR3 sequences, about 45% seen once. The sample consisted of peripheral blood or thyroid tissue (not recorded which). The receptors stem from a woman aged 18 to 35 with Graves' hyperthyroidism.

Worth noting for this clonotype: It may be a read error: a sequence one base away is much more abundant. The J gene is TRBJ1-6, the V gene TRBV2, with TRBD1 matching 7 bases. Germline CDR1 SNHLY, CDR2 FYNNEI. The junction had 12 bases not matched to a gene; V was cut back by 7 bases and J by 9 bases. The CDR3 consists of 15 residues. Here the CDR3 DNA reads TGTGCCAGCAATTACATCCGGGACAGAGGTTCACCCCTCCACTTT. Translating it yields CASNYIRDRGSPLHF.

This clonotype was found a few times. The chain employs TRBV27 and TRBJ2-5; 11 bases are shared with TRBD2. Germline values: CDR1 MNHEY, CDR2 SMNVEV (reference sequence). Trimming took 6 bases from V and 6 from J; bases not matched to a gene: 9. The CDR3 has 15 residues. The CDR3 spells CASSSIAGGPKTQYF. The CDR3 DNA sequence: TGTGCCAGCAGCTCGATAGCGGGAGGGCCTAAGACCCAGTACTTC.